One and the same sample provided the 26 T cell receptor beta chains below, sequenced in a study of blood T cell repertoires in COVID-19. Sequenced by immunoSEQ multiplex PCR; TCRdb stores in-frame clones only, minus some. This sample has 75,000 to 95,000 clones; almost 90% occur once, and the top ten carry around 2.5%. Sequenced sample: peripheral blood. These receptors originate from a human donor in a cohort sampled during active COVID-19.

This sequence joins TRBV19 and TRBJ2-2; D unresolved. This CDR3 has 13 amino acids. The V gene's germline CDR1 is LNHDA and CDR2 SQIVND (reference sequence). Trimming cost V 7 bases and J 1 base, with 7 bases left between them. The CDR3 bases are TGTGCCAGTACCCCTTGGAACACCGGGGAGCTGTTTTTT. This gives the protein CASTPWNTGELFF.

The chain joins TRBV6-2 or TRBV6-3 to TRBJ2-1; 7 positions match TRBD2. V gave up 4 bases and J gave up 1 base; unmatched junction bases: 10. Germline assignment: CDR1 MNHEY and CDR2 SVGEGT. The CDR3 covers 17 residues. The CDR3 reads CASSFPSGVQSYNEQFF. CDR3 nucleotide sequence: TGTGCCAGCAGTTTCCCTAGCGGAGTACAGTCCTACAATGAGCAGTTCTTC.

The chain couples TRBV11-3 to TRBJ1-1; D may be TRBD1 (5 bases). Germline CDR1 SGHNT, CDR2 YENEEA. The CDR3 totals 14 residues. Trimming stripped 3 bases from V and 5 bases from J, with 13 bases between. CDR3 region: CASSLGQGKTEAFF. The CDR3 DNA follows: TGTGCCAGCAGCTTGGGGCAGGGAAAAACTGAAGCTTTCTTT. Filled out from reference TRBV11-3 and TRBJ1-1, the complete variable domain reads EAGVVQSPRYKIIEKKQPVAFWCNPISGHNTLYWYLQNLGQGPELLIRYENEEAVDDSQLPKDRFSAERLKGVDSTLKIQPAELGDSAVYLCASSLGQGKTEAFFGQGTRLTVV.

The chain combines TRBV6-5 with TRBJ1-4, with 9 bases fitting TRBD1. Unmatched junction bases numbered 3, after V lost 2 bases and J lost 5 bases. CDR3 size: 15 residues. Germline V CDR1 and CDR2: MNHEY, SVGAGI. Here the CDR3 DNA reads TGTGCCAGCAGTTACGACGGGACAGGGAATGAAAAACTGTTTTTT. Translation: CASSYDGTGNEKLFF.

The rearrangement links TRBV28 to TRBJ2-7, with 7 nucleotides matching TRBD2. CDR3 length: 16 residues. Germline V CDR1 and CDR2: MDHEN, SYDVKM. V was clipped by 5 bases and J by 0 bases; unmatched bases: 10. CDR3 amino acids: CASSPVGGTLSYEQYF. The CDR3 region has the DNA TGTGCCAGCAGTCCGGTCGGGGGGACTCTCTCCTACGAGCAGTACTTC.

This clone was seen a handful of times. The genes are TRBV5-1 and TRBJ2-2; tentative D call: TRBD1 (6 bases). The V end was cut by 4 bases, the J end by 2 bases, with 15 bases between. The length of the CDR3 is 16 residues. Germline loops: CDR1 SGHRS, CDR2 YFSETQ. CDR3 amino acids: CASSVTGHYNTGELFF. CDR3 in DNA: TGCGCCAGCAGCGTTACAGGGCACTACAACACCGGGGAGCTGTTTTTT.

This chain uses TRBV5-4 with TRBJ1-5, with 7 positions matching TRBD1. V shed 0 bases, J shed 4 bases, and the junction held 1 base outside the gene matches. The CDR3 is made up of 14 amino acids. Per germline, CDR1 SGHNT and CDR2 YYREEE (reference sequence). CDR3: CASSLDRGNQPQHF. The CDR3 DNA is TGTGCCAGCAGCTTGGACAGGGGAAATCAGCCCCAGCATTTT.

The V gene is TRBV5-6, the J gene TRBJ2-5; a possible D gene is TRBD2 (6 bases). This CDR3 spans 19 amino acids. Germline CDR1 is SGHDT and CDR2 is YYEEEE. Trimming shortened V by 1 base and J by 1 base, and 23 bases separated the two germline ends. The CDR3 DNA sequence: TGTGCCAGCAGCTTGTCGCATCTCGGGAGCGGAATACCCCAAGAGACCCAGTACTTC. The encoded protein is CASSLSHLGSGIPQETQYF.

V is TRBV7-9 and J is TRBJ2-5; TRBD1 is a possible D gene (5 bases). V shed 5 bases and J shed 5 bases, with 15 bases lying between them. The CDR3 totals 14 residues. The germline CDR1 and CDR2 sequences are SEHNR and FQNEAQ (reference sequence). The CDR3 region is CASSRRERRETQYF. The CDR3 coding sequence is TGTGCCAGCAGCCGCAGGGAACGAAGGGAGACCCAGTACTTC.

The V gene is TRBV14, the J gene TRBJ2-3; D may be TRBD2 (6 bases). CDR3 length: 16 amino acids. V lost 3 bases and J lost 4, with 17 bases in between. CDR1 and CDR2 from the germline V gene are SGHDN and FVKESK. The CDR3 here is CASSHGWGVVADTQYF. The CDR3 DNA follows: TGTGCCAGCAGCCACGGCTGGGGGGTCGTTGCAGATACGCAGTATTTT.

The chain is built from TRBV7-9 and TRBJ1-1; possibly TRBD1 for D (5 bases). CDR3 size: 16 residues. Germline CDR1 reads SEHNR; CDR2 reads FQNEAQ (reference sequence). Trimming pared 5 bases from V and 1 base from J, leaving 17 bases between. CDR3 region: CASSPGFFSENTEAFF. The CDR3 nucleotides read TGTGCCAGCAGCCCAGGGTTCTTTAGTGAGAACACTGAAGCTTTCTTT. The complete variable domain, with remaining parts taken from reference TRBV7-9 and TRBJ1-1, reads DTGVSQNPRHKITKRGQNVTFRCDPISEHNRLYWYRQTLGQGPEFLTYFQNEAQLEKSRLLSDRFSAERPKGSFSTLEIQRTEQGDSAMYLCASSPGFFSENTEAFFGQGTRLTVV.

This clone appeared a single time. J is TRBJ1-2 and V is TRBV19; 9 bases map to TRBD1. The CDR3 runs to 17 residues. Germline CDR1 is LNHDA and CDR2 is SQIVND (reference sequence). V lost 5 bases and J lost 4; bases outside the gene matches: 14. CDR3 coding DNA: TGTGCCAGTAGTTTCCGGGACAGGGCCCCCGAGCCCTATGGCTACACCTTC. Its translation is CASSFRDRAPEPYGYTF.

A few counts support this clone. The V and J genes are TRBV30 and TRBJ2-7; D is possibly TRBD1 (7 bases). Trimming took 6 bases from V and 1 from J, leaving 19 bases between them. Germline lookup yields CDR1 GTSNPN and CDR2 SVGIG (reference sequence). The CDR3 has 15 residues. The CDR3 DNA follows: TGTGCCTGCATCCCGTCGACAGGGAGGTCCTACGAGCAGTACTTC. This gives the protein CACIPSTGRSYEQYF.

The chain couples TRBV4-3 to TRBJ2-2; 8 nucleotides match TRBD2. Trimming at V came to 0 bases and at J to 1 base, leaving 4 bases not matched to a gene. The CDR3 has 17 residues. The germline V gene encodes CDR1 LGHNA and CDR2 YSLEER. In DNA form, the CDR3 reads TGCGCCAGCAGCCAAGAGTGGCTAGCGGGGAACACCGGGGAGCTGTTTTTT. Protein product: CASSQEWLAGNTGELFF.

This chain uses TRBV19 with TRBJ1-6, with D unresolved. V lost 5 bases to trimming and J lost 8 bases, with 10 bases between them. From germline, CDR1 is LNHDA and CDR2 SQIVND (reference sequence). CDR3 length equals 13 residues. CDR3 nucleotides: TGTGCCAGTAGTGCCTTGAGGGATTCACCCCTCCACTTT. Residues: CASSALRDSPLHF.

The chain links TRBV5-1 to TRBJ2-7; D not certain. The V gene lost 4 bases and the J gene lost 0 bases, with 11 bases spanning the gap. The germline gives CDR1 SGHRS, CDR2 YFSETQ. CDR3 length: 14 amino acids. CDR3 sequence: CASSPSGSSYEQYF. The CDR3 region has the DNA TGCGCCAGCAGCCCATCAGGCAGCTCCTACGAGCAGTACTTC.

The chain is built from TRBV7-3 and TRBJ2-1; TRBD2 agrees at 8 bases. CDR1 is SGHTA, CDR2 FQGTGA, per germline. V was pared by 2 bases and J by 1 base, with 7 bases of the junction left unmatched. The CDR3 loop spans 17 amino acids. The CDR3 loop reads CASSLAGGRGSYNEQFF. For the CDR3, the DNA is TGTGCCAGCAGCTTAGCGGGAGGTCGTGGGTCCTACAATGAGCAGTTCTTC.

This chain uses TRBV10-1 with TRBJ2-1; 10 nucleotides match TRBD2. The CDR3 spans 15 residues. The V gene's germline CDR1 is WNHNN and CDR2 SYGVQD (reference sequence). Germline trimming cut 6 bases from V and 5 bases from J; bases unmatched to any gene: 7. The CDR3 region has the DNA TGCGCCAGCAGCCTTACTAGCGGGGTCAACAATGAGCAGTTCTTC. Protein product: CASSLTSGVNNEQFF.

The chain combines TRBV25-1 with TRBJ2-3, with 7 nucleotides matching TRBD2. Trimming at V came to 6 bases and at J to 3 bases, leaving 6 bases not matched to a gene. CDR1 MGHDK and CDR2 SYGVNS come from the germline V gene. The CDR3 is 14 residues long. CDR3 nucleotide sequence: TGTGCCAGCAGCGAGGGAGGGAGAACAGATACGCAGTATTTT. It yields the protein CASSEGGRTDTQYF.

The CDR3 spells CASSPSGGELYEQYF. In nucleotides, the CDR3 is TGTGCCAGCAGCCCAAGCGGGGGAGAACTCTACGAGCAGTACTTC. V is TRBV9 and J is TRBJ2-7, with 8 positions matching TRBD2. Trimming cost V 4 bases and J 3 bases; bases outside gene matches: 9. The length of the CDR3 is 15 residues. The germline V gene encodes CDR1 SGDLS and CDR2 YYNGEE.

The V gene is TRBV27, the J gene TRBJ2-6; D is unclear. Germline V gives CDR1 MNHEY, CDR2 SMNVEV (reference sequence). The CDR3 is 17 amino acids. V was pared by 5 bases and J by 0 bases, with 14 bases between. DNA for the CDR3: TGTGCCAGCAGTGCTTATGCGATCCTCTCTGGGGCCAACGTCCTGACTTTC. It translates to CASSAYAILSGANVLTF.

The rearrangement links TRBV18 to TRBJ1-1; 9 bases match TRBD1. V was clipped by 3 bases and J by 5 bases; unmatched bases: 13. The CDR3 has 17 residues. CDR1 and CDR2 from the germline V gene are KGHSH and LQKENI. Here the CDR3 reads CASSPQRDRATRTEAFF. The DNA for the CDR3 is TGTGCCAGCTCACCGCAGAGGGACAGGGCAACTAGGACTGAAGCTTTCTTT.

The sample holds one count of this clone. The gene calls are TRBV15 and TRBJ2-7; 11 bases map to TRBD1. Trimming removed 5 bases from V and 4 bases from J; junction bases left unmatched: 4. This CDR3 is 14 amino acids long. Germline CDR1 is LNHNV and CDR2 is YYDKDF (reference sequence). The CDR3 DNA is TGTGCCACCAGCCGCGGACAGGGGGCGTACGAGCAGTACTTC. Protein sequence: CATSRGQGAYEQYF.

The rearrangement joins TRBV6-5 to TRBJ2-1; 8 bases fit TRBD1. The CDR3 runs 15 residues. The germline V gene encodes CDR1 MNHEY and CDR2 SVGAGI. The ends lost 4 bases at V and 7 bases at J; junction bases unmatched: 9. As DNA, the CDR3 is TGTGCCAGCAGTTCCCGACAGGGGAAATTTAATGAGCAGTTCTTC. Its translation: CASSSRQGKFNEQFF.

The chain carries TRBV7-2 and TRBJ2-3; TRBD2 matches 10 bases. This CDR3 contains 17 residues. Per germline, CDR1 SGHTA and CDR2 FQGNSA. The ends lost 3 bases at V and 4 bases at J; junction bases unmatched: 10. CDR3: CASSFSAGGTVADTQYF. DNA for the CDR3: TGTGCCAGCAGCTTTTCAGCGGGAGGGACAGTCGCAGATACGCAGTATTTT.

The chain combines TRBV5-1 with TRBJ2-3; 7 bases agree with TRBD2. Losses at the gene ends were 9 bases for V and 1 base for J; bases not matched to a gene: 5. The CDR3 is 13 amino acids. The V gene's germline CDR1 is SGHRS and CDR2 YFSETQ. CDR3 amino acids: CATRREGTDTQYF. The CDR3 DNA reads TGCGCCACCCGTCGGGAGGGCACAGATACGCAGTATTTT.